A single sample is the source of the 20 T cell receptor beta chains below, sequenced in a study of blood T cell repertoires in COVID-19. Assay: immunoSEQ multiplex PCR; the TCRdb copy retains only in-frame clones and omits some. The table includes fewer than 90,000 clones, about 96% detected once. Input material: peripheral blood. Source of these receptors: a human donor with active COVID-19. The donor label of this sample is uncertain.

The sample holds one count of this clone. The J gene is TRBJ1-1, the V gene TRBV7-9; D call uncertain. The V end lost 6 bases, the J end lost 1 base, and 6 bases lay between the germline ends. The CDR3 extends over 12 amino acids. Germline-derived CDR1 and CDR2 are SEHNR and FQNEAQ (reference sequence). The CDR3 DNA reads TGTGCCAGCAGAGAGGAGAACACTGAAGCTTTCTTT. This gives the protein CASREENTEAFF.

In nucleotides, the CDR3 is TGTGCCAGCAGCTTATCAGGGGGCATGAACACTGAAGCTTTCTTT. Translation gives CASSLSGGMNTEAFF. The chain joins TRBV7-9 to TRBJ1-1, with 8 bases lining up with TRBD1. J gave up 0 bases and V 2 bases, and 2 bases lay outside the gene matches. There are 15 residues in the CDR3. CDR1 and CDR2 (germline): SEHNR, FQNEAQ (reference sequence).

The rearrangement links TRBV11-1 to TRBJ1-1; TRBD1 agrees at 7 bases. The CDR3 extends over 13 amino acids. Germline lookup yields CDR1 SGHAT and CDR2 FQDESV (reference sequence). With V trimmed by 2 bases and J by 4 bases, 1 base remained unmatched. CDR3 coding DNA: TGTGCCAGCAGCTTAAACAGGGGCACTGAAGCTTTCTTT. It translates to CASSLNRGTEAFF.

The J gene is TRBJ2-5, the V gene TRBV4-1; the match to TRBD1 covers 7 bases. V gave up 6 bases and J gave up 4 bases; unmatched junction bases: 11. Germline values: CDR1 MGHRA, CDR2 YSYEKL. The CDR3 covers 15 residues. CDR3 protein: CASRTEDRLGETQYF. CDR3 DNA sequence: TGCGCCAGCAGAACTGAGGACAGGCTTGGAGAGACCCAGTACTTC.

This clone was observed a single time. This rearrangement joins TRBV5-1 to TRBJ1-2, with a possible D match to TRBD1 (5 bases). This CDR3 region has 12 residues. The germline V and J ends were trimmed by 4 bases and 8 bases, with 12 bases remaining between them. CDR1 and CDR2 (germline): SGHRS, YFSETQ. CDR3 DNA sequence: TGCGCCAGCAGCGTACAGGAGGGAGGCTACACCTTC. Translating gives CASSVQEGGYTF.

The chain is built from TRBV4-1 and TRBJ2-5; the match to TRBD2 covers 15 bases. V lost 2 bases and J lost 3; bases outside the gene matches: 19. The germline V gene encodes CDR1 MGHRA and CDR2 YSYEKL. CDR3 length: 22 residues. CDR3 sequence: CASSQRGLAGGLQRGIEETQYF. The CDR3 region has the DNA TGCGCCAGCAGCCAAAGAGGACTAGCGGGGGGGCTTCAGCGAGGAATAGAAGAGACCCAGTACTTC.

The J gene is TRBJ1-5, the V gene TRBV19, with TRBD1 matching over 8 bases. Germline V gives CDR1 LNHDA, CDR2 SQIVND (reference sequence). The CDR3 loop spans 15 amino acids. V lost 5 bases and J lost 2; bases outside the gene matches: 5. The CDR3 loop is CASSDRGLGNQPQHF. The CDR3 DNA reads TGTGCCAGTAGTGACAGGGGTTTGGGCAATCAGCCCCAGCATTTT. Based on the CDR3 plus reference TRBV19 and TRBJ1-5, the full variable domain is DGGITQSPKYLFRKEGQNVTLSCEQNLNHDAMYWYRQDPGQGLRLIYYSQIVNDFQKGDIAEGYSVSREKKESFPLTVTSAQKNPTAFYLCASSDRGLGNQPQHFGDGTRLSIL.

The chain joins TRBV7-9 to TRBJ2-5; the D is unclear. CDR3 length equals 14 residues. Per germline, CDR1 SEHNR and CDR2 FQNEAQ (reference sequence). Trimming removed 2 bases from V and 4 bases from J, with 11 bases in between. The CDR3 reads CASSLTAPGETQYF. CDR3 DNA: TGTGCCAGCAGCTTAACTGCCCCGGGAGAGACCCAGTACTTC.

V and J are TRBV28 and TRBJ2-6, with D tentatively TRBD1 (5 bases). Deletions cut 6 bases from V and 0 bases from J, with 12 bases between. The V gene's germline CDR1 is MDHEN and CDR2 SYDVKM. The length of the CDR3 is 16 residues. As DNA, the CDR3 is TGTGCCAGCAGCATAAGCAGGGCCTCTGGGGCCAACGTCCTGACTTTC. Translation gives CASSISRASGANVLTF.

V gene TRBV7-2 combines with J gene TRBJ2-7; 14 bases agree with TRBD2. Germline CDR1 SGHTA, CDR2 FQGNSA. Trimming cost V 5 bases and J 7 bases; bases outside gene matches: 10. This CDR3 has 16 residues. The DNA for the CDR3 is TGTGCCAGCAGCCCCATGACTAGCGGGAGGGCCGGTGAGCAGTACTTC. Amino acid sequence: CASSPMTSGRAGEQYF.

The chain is built from TRBV5-6 and TRBJ2-5, with 8 nucleotides matching TRBD1. There are 15 residues in the CDR3. Germline V gene lookup returns CDR1 SGHDT and CDR2 YYEEEE. After removal of 0 bases from V and 2 bases from J, the junction contained 3 bases not matched to a gene. In nucleotides, the CDR3 is TGTGCCAGCAGCTTGGTGGGACAGGCACAAGAGACCCAGTACTTC. Translating it yields CASSLVGQAQETQYF. Looking up the rest from reference TRBV5-6 and TRBJ2-5 gives the full variable domain: DAGVTQSPTHLIKTRGQQVTLRCSPKSGHDTVSWYQQALGQGPQFIFQYYEEEERQRGNFPDRFSGHQFPNYSSELNVNALLLGDSALYLCASSLVGQAQETQYFGPGTRLLVL.

This clone was recorded once. The chain is built from TRBV6-2 or TRBV6-3 and TRBJ2-1, with 11 bases lining up with TRBD2. V lost 6 bases, J lost 2 bases, and 6 bases stayed unmatched. The CDR3 sequence is 16 residues long. Per the germline V gene, CDR1 is MNHEY and CDR2 is SVGEGT. The CDR3 reads CASSLPSGRTYNEQFF. The CDR3, as DNA: TGTGCCAGCAGCCTTCCTAGCGGGAGGACCTACAATGAGCAGTTCTTC.

The J gene is TRBJ1-1, the V gene TRBV3-1 (or the pseudogene TRBV3-2), with TRBD1 identical over 7 bases. CDR3 length: 13 residues. V was clipped by 6 bases and J by 5 bases; unmatched bases: 6. Looked up from germline, CDR1 is LGHDT and CDR2 is YNNKEL (reference sequence). CDR3 residues: CASSSTGETEAFF. The DNA of the CDR3 is TGTGCCAGCAGTTCTACAGGGGAGACTGAAGCTTTCTTT.

The chain links TRBV6-5 to TRBJ1-4; D is unresolved. Germline CDR1 is MNHEY and CDR2 is SVGAGI. Between the trimmed V and J ends, which lost 7 bases and 8 bases, there was a span of 20 bases. The CDR3 consists of 15 residues. CDR3 protein: CASTSRMLAREKLFF. The CDR3, as DNA: TGTGCCAGCACCTCTCGAATGCTAGCCAGAGAAAAACTGTTTTTT.

The chain uses TRBV7-6 and TRBJ2-1; 11 bases are a match to TRBD2. The CDR3 is made up of 15 amino acids. The V and J ends lost 8 bases and 5 bases, in that order; junction bases with no gene match: 8. Germline V gene sequence: CDR1 SGHVS, CDR2 FNYEAQ. CDR3 in DNA: TGTGCCAGCGGCCGGACTAGCGGGCGAAACAATGAGCAGTTCTTC. It translates to CASGRTSGRNNEQFF. Looking up the rest from reference TRBV7-6 and TRBJ2-1 gives the full variable domain: GAGVSQSPRYKVTKRGQDVALRCDPISGHVSLYWYRQALGQGPEFLTYFNYEAQQDKSGLPNDRFSAERPEGSISTLTIQRTEQRDSAMYRCASGRTSGRNNEQFFGPGTRLTVL.

The chain combines TRBV7-6 with TRBJ2-5; D possibly corresponds to TRBD2 (7 bases). This CDR3 has 16 residues. Germline V gene sequence: CDR1 SGHVS, CDR2 FNYEAQ. V lost 7 bases and J lost 4, with 22 bases in between. The CDR3 DNA reads as TGTGCCAGCAAACAGGGAGGGGGTGAGGGTAGAGAGACCCAGTACTTC. It translates to CASKQGGGEGRETQYF.

The rearrangement joins TRBV28 to TRBJ2-7, with TRBD2 as a possible D gene (6 bases). This CDR3 has 14 residues. V lost 6 bases to trimming and J lost 3 bases, with 15 bases between them. Germline V gives CDR1 MDHEN, CDR2 SYDVKM. CDR3 sequence (DNA): TGTGCCAGCAGCCGCGTGGGCGGGGACTACGAGCAGTACTTC. This codes for CASSRVGGDYEQYF.

The table lists this clone with a count of one. This chain connects TRBV10-3 to TRBJ2-2; TRBD1 agrees at 8 bases. The CDR3 sequence is 15 residues long. J lost 1 base, V lost 6 bases, and 4 bases had no gene match. Germline lookup yields CDR1 ENHRY and CDR2 SYGVKD. The CDR3 spells CAISGTGLNTGELFF. The CDR3 DNA reads as TGTGCCATCAGCGGGACAGGACTGAACACCGGGGAGCTGTTTTTT.

This chain joins TRBV29-1 and TRBJ2-5; tentatively, D is TRBD1 (5 bases). V was clipped by 7 bases and J by 7 bases, with 10 bases between them. Germline CDR1 reads SQVTM; CDR2 reads ANQGSEA. The CDR3 sequence is 10 residues long. The CDR3: CSAVQGTQYF. Here the CDR3 DNA reads TGCAGCGCCGTCCAGGGGACCCAGTACTTC.

This clone has a handful of counts. V and J are TRBV7-8 and TRBJ2-7; no clear D. V lost 3 bases and J 2 bases, leaving 8 bases between the germline ends. This CDR3 contains 13 residues. CDR1 and CDR2 from the germline V gene are SGHVS and FQNEAQ. This CDR3 is CASSLAETYEQYF. The DNA of the CDR3 is TGTGCCAGCAGCTTGGCGGAAACCTACGAGCAGTACTTC.